One TCR beta chain is described in this entry. This specimen belongs to a study of blood T cell repertoires in COVID-19. There are 14 residues in the CDR3. V dropped 5 bases and J dropped 8; count of bases not matched to a gene: 11. Germline V gene lookup returns CDR1 SGHTA and CDR2 FQGTGA. Repertoires were generated with immunoSEQ multiplex PCR, while TCRdb's copy carries only in-frame clones and drops some. Among 430,000 or so clones listed, more than 70% were seen once. This receptor was taken from a woman between 18 and 29 years old who had been exposed to COVID-19. Material for sequencing was PBMCs or T cells enriched from blood (not recorded which). The V and J genes are TRBV7-3 and TRBJ1-2, with 7 nucleotides matching TRBD1. In DNA, the CDR3 is TGTGCCAGCAGCCCCACCCGGGACAGCGACGGCTACACCTTC. It encodes CASSPTRDSDGYTF.